This TCR beta chain stems from a study of T cell changes during pregnancy in multiple sclerosis. Trimming stripped 3 bases from V and 3 bases from J, with 13 bases between. Germline V gene lookup returns CDR1 SGDLS and CDR2 YYNGEE. There are 15 residues in the CDR3. Produced via immunoSEQ multiplex PCR; TCRdb's table is partial and in-frame only. This sample carries some 56,000 clones, 80% to 95% of them seen once, and the ten largest clones take 2.5% to 3.5%. This chain joins TRBV9 and TRBJ1-5, with D perhaps TRBD1 (6 bases). The sample consisted of peripheral blood, taken in the third trimester of pregnancy. The TCR comes from a female donor in good health, enrolled as a control in a pregnancy study. DNA for the CDR3: TGTGCCAGCAGCGCCTCGACAGGAAACAATCAGCCCCAGCATTTT. Its translation is CASSASTGNNQPQHF.